This TCR beta chain was recorded in a study of T cells in Graves' hyperthyroidism and ophthalmopathy. The patients, who ranged from 18 to 65 in age, presented with newly diagnosed hyperthyroidism lasting under 2 months. Together with thyroid ultrasound, orbital computed tomography, serum thyroxine and TRAb, clinical symptoms were used for diagnoses. Using RNA transcripts as the source, TCR beta CDR3 regions were amplified. A set of HTBI primers served as the primers for a first-round RT-PCR of the TCR CDR3. TCRdb re-called the multiplex PCR reads with MiXCR, one entry per CDR3 protein. The repertoire includes roughly 380,000 distinct CDR3 sequences, approximately 15% of them detected once, and 20% to 25% sits in the top ten. CDR1 and CDR2 from the germline V gene are SGHDT and YYEEEE. Trimming removed 0 bases from V and 4 bases from J, with 4 bases in between. The CDR3 length is 13 residues.

This chain uses TRBV5-6 with TRBJ2-2; D ambiguous. Sequencing was done on a sample of blood. The sequence was collected from a man aged 25-45 years with Graves' hyperthyroidism that later progressed to Graves' ophthalmopathy. The CDR3 DNA reads TGTGCCAGCAGCTTGGTGCCCACCGGGGAGCTGTTTTTT. Translation: CASSLVPTGELFF.